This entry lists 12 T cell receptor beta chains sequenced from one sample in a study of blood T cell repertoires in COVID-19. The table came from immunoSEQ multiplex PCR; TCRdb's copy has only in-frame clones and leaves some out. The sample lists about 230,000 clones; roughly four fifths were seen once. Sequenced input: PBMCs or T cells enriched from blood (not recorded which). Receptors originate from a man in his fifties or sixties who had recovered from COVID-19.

Written as DNA, the CDR3 is TGTGCCAGTAGTATAGATGATTTTAGAGGAGGGAAAGAGACCCAGTACTTC. Translated, it gives CASSIDDFRGGKETQYF. The gene calls are TRBV19 and TRBJ2-5; D is possibly TRBD2 (6 bases). CDR3 length: 17 amino acids. Germline lookup yields CDR1 LNHDA and CDR2 SQIVND (reference sequence). V lost 0 bases to trimming and J lost 3 bases, with 17 bases between them.

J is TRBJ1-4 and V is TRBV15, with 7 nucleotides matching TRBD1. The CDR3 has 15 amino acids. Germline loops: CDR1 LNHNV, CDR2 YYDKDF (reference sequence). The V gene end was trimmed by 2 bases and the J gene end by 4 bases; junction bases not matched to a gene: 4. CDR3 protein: CATSRQGQLNEKLFF. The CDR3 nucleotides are TGTGCCACCAGCAGACAGGGACAGCTTAATGAAAAACTGTTTTTT.

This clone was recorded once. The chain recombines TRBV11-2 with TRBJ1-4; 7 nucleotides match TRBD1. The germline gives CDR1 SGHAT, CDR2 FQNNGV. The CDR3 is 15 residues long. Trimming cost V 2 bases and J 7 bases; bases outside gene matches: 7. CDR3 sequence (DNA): TGTGCCAGCAGCTTACTACAGGGGATCGGTGAAAAACTGTTTTTT. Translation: CASSLLQGIGEKLFF.

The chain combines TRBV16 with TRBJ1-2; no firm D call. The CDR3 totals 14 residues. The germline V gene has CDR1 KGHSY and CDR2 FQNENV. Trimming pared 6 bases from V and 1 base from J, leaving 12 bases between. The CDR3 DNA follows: TGTGCCAGCAGTCCGACAAGAGATAACTATGGCTACACCTTC. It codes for CASSPTRDNYGYTF.

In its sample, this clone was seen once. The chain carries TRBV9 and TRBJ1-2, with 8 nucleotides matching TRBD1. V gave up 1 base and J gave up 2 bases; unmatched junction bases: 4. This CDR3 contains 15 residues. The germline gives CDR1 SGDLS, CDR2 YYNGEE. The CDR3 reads CASSVSGTGNYGYTF. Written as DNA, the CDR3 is TGTGCCAGCAGCGTATCAGGGACAGGAAACTATGGCTACACCTTC. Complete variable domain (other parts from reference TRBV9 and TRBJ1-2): DSGVTQTPKHLITATGQRVTLRCSPRSGDLSVYWYQQSLDQGLQFLIQYYNGEERAKGNILERFSAQQFPDLHSELNLSSLELGDSALYFCASSVSGTGNYGYTFGSGTRLTVV.

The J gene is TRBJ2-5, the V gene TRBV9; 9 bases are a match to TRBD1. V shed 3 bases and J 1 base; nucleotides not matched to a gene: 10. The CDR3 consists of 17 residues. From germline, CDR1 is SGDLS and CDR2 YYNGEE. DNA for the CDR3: TGTGCCAGCAGCGAAAAAGACAGGGGGAGGATCCAAGAGACCCAGTACTTC. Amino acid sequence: CASSEKDRGRIQETQYF.

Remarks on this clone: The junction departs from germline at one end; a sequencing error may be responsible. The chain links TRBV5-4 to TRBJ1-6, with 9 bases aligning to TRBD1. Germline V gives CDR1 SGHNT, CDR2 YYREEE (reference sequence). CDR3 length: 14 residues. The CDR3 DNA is TGTGCCAGCAGTTTGGGGGACAGGGATTCACCCCTCCACTTT. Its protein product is CASSLGDRDSPLHF.

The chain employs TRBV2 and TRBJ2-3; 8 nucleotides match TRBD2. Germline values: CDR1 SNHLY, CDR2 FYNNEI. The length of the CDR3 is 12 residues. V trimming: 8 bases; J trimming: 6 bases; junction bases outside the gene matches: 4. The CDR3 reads CASPGGLDTQYF. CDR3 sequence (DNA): TGTGCCAGCCCGGGGGGGTTGGATACGCAGTATTTT.

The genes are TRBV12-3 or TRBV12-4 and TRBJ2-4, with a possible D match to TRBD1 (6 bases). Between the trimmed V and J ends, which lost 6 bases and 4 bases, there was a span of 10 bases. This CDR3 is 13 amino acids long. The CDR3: CASRPTGKNIQYF. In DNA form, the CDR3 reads TGTGCCAGCAGACCAACAGGGAAAAACATTCAGTACTTC.

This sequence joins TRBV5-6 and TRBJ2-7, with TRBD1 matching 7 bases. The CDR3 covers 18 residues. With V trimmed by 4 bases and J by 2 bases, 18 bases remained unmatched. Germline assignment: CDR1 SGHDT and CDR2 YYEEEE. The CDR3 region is CASSQTLGPGQSTYEQYF. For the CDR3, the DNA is TGTGCCAGCAGCCAGACCTTGGGGCCGGGACAGTCTACCTACGAGCAGTACTTC.

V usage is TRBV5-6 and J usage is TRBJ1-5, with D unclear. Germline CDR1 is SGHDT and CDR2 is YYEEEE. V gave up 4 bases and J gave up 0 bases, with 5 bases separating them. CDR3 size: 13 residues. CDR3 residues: CASSTGSNQPQHF. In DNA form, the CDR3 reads TGTGCCAGCAGCACGGGTAGCAATCAGCCCCAGCATTTT.

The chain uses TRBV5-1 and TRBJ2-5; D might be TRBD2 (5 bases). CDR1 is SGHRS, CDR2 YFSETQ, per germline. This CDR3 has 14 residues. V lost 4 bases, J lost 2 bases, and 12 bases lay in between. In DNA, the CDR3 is TGCGCCAGCAGCCGTAGGACGGGGCAAGAGACCCAGTACTTC. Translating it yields CASSRRTGQETQYF.